Listed below are T cell receptor beta chains from one sample, sequenced in a study of blood T cell repertoires in COVID-19. The method was immunoSEQ multiplex PCR; TCRdb's version includes in-frame clones alone and lacks a portion of them. The sample contains fewer than 250,000 clones, about 81% of which appear only once. Sequenced material: PBMCs or T cells enriched from blood (not recorded which). These receptors were collected from a woman aged 25 to 39 who had recovered from COVID-19. Both conserved end residues are part of each CDR3. A D gene is named only where the DNA matches it firmly. The size field is filled for only some rows; it gives once, few, many or a size class.

CDR3 protein | CDR3 DNA | V gene | clone size | J gene | D gene
CASSEDLVNYGYTF | TGTGCCAGCAGTGAAGATTTAGTAAACTATGGCTACACCTTC | TRBV2 | - | TRBJ1-2 | -
CASSPPAGGSLNSPLHF | TGTGCCAGCTCACCACCGGCAGGGGGTAGTCTGAATTCACCCCTCCACTTT | TRBV18 | - | TRBJ1-6 | TRBD1
CASSEGRSYNSPLHF | TGTGCCAGCAGTGAGGGCCGCTCCTATAATTCACCCCTCCACTTT | TRBV2 | - | TRBJ1-6 | -
CSASGGSKSGF | TGCAGTGCTAGTGGCGGGTCCAAGAGTGGCTTC | TRBV20-1 | - | TRBJ2-7 | -
CASRGSGVKGYTF | TGTGCCAGCAGGGGGTCGGGGGTGAAAGGCTACACCTTC | TRBV9 | - | TRBJ1-2 | -
CSVESRYNEQFF | TGCAGCGTTGAATCCAGGTACAATGAGCAGTTCTTC | TRBV29-1 | - | TRBJ2-1 | -
CATSKGGAGQPQHF | TGTGCCACCAGCAAGGGGGGGGCAGGTCAGCCCCAGCATTTT | TRBV24-1 | - | TRBJ1-5 | -
CASGELAGGGNEQFF | TGTGCCAGCGGCGAGTTGGCGGGAGGTGGGAATGAGCAGTTCTTC | TRBV9 | - | TRBJ2-1 | TRBD2
CASSGPLRDRGGLHGYTF | TGTGCCAGCAGTGGGCCCTTACGCGACAGGGGAGGTTTGCATGGCTACACCTTC | TRBV2 | - | TRBJ1-2 | TRBD1
CASSVGQLYGYTF | TGTGCCAGCAGCGTTGGACAGCTTTATGGCTACACCTTC | TRBV2 | - | TRBJ1-2 | -
CASSFGSTDTQYF | TGCGCCAGCAGCTTCGGGAGCACAGATACGCAGTATTTT | TRBV5-1 | few | TRBJ2-3 | -
CASSTGSYTDTQYF | TGTGCCAGTAGTACCGGGTCGTACACAGATACGCAGTATTTT | TRBV19 | - | TRBJ2-3 | -
CASRLDTDQPQHF | TGTGCCAGCAGGCTGGACACAGATCAGCCCCAGCATTTT | TRBV2 | - | TRBJ1-5 | -
CSALSYNEQFF | TGCAGTGCTCTGTCGTACAATGAGCAGTTCTTC | TRBV20-1 | - | TRBJ2-1 | -